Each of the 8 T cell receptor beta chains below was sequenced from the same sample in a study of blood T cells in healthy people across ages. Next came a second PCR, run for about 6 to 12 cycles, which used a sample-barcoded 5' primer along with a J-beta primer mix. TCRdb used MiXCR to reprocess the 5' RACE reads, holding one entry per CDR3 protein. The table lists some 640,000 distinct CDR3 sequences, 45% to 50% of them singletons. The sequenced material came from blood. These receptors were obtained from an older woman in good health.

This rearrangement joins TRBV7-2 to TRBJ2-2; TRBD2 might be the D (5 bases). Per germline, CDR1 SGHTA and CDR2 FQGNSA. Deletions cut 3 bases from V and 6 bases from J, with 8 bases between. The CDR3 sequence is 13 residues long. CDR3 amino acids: CASSFASSGELFF. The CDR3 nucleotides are TGTGCCAGCAGCTTCGCTAGCTCCGGGGAGCTGTTTTTT.

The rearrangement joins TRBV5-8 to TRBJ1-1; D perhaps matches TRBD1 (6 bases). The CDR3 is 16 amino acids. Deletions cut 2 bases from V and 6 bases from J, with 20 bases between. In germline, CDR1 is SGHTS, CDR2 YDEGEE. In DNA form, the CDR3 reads TGTGCCAGCAGCTTCCCAGGGCGGGGGCGAGCCCCTGAAGCTTTCTTT. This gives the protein CASSFPGRGRAPEAFF. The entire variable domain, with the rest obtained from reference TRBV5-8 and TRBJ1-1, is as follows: EAGVTQSPTHLIKTRGQQATLRCSPISGHTSVYWYQQALGLGLQFLLWYDEGEERNRGNFPPRFSGRQFPNYSSELNVNALELEDSALYLCASSFPGRGRAPEAFFGQGTRLTVV.

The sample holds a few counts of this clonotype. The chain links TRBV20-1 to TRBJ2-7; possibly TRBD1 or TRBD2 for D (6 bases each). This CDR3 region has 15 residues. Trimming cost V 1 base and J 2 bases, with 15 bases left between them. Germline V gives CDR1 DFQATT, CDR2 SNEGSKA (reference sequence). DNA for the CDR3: TGCAGTGCTAGAGCCATGGGGGGCACAACCTACGAGCAGTACTTC. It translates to CSARAMGGTTYEQYF.

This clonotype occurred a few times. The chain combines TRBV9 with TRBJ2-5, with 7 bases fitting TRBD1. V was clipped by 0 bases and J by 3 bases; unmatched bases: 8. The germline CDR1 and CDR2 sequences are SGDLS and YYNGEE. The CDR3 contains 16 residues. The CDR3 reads CASSVEMLGTEETQYF. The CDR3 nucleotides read TGTGCCAGCAGCGTAGAGATGTTAGGGACAGAAGAGACCCAGTACTTC. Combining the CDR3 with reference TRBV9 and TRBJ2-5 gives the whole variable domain DSGVTQTPKHLITATGQRVTLRCSPRSGDLSVYWYQQSLDQGLQFLIQYYNGEERAKGNILERFSAQQFPDLHSELNLSSLELGDSALYFCASSVEMLGTEETQYFGPGTRLLVL.

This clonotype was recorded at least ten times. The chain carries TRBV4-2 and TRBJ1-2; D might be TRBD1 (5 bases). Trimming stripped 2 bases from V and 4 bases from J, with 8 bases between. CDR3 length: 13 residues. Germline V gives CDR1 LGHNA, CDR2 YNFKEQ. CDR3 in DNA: TGTGCCAGCAGCCAACCGGGGCCCTATGGCTACACCTTC. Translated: CASSQPGPYGYTF.

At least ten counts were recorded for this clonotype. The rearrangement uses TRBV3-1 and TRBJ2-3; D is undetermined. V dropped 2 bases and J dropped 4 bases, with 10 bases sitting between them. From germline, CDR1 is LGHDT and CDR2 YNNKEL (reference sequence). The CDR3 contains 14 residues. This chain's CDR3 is CASSQKTSSDTQYF. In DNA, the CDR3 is TGTGCCAGCAGCCAAAAAACGTCTTCAGATACGCAGTATTTT.

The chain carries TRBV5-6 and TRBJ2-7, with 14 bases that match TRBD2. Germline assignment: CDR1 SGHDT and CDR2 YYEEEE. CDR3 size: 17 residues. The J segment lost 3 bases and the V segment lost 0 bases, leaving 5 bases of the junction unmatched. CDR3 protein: CASSLGLAGGPLYEQYF. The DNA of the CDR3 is TGTGCCAGCAGCTTGGGACTAGCGGGAGGGCCTCTCTACGAGCAGTACTTC.

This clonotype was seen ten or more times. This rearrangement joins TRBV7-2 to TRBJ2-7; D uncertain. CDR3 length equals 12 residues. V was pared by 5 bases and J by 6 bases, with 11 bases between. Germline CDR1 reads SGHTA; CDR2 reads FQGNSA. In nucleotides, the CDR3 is TGTGCCAGCAGCAAAAGTTGGGGCGAGCAGTACTTC. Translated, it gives CASSKSWGEQYF.